This T cell receptor (beta chain) was sequenced in a study of blood T cell repertoires in COVID-19. The wider study: Samples of COVID-19 (acute and convalescent) were obtained from the United States, Italy and Spain. Sources were T cells, B-cell-depleted T cells, or PBMCs; the material itself was cDNA or gDNA.

Trimming removed 4 bases from V and 6 bases from J; junction bases left unmatched: 8. The CDR3 runs 15 residues. Germline V CDR1 and CDR2: LNHDA, SQIVND (reference sequence). Only in-frame clones appear in the TCRdb table, and some are missing; sequencing was by immunoSEQ multiplex PCR. The sample lists around 140,000 clones, roughly 84% seen once, with more than 2% in the top ten. This chain connects TRBV19 to TRBJ1-2; 10 bases map to TRBD1. Sequencing was carried out using peripheral blood. This sequence originates from a human donor with acute or convalescent COVID-19. The donor label of this sample is uncertain. The CDR3 reads CASSTPGQGWDGYTF. DNA for the CDR3: TGTGCCAGTAGTACTCCGGGACAGGGGTGGGATGGCTACACCTTC.